This TCR beta chain was sequenced for a study of HIV-infected children after antiretroviral therapy interruption. Study background: EBV and CMV exposure was recorded in most children. Samples from the continuous-treatment group were taken at weeks 0, 48 and 150.

This clonotype was seen at least ten times. The treatment: PENTA 11 planned treatment interruption arm or continuous ART arm. Per germline, CDR1 DFQATT and CDR2 SNEGSKA (reference sequence). CDR3 length: 14 amino acids. Trimming shortened V by 4 bases and J by 4 bases, and 14 bases separated the two germline ends. RNA-based 3' RACE libraries used unique molecular identifiers. Via MiXCR, TCRdb re-called the 3' RACE reads, giving one row per CDR3 protein. The table includes around 47,000 distinct CDR3 sequences, roughly 4.5% detected once. The clonotype was recovered from a pool of human donors with HIV. The rearrangement links TRBV20-1 to TRBJ2-1; tentative D call: TRBD1 (6 bases). The sample consisted of CD45RA+ CD4+ T cells from PBMCs, pooled from several time points, taken from a donor given antiretroviral therapy, either interrupted or continuous. Documented subset: naive CD4+ CD45RA+ CD45RO- T cells. Here the CDR3 reads CSANTGMSYNEQFF. In DNA form, the CDR3 reads TGCAGTGCTAATACAGGGATGTCATACAATGAGCAGTTCTTC.